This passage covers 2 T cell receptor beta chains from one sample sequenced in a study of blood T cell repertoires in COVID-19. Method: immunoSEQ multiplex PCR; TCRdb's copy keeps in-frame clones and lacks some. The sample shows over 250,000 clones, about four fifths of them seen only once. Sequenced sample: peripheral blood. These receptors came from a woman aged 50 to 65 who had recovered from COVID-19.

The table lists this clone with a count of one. CDR3 DNA sequence: TGTGCCAGCAGCCAAAGGCGTCTAGCGGGAGGGCCCATCGACGAGCAGTACTTC. Translating it yields CASSQRRLAGGPIDEQYF. The gene calls are TRBV3-1 (or the pseudogene TRBV3-2) and TRBJ2-7; 12 bases line up with TRBD2. The CDR3 sequence is 18 residues long. Germline trimming cut 2 bases from V and 5 bases from J; bases unmatched to any gene: 13. Germline V gives CDR1 LGHDT, CDR2 YNNKEL (reference sequence).

This chain's CDR3 is CASSLSGYYEQYF. In DNA, the CDR3 is TGTGCCAGCAGCTTATCAGGGTACTACGAGCAGTACTTC. The V and J genes are TRBV11-2 and TRBJ2-7; tentative D call: TRBD1 (5 bases). V lost 2 bases to trimming and J lost 3 bases, with 8 bases between them. Germline lookup yields CDR1 SGHAT and CDR2 FQNNGV. This CDR3 contains 13 residues. The full variable domain, completed using reference TRBV11-2 and TRBJ2-7, is EAGVAQSPRYKIIEKRQSVAFWCNPISGHATLYWYQQILGQGPKLLIQFQNNGVVDDSQLPKDRFSAERLKGVDSTLKIQPAKLEDSAVYLCASSLSGYYEQYFGPGTRLTVT.